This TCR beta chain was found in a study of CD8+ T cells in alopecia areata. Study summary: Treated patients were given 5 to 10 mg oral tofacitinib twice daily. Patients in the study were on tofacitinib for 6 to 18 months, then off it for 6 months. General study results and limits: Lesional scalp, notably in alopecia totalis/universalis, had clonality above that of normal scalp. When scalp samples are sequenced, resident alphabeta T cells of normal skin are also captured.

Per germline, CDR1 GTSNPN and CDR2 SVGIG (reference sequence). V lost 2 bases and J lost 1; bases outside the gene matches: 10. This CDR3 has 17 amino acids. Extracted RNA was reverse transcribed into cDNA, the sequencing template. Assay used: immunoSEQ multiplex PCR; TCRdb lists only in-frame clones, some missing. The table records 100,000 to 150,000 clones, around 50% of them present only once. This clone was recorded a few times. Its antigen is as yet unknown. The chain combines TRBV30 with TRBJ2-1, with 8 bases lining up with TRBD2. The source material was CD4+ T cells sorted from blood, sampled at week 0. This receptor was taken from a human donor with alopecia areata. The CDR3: CAWSSSYGGRSYNEQFF. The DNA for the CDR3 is TGTGCCTGGAGTAGTTCCTATGGCGGGAGGTCCTACAATGAGCAGTTCTTC.